This T cell receptor (beta chain) derives from a study of shared clonotypes between healthy human individuals. From germline, CDR1 is MDHEN and CDR2 SYDVKM. The CDR3 extends over 15 amino acids. V shed 5 bases and J shed 5 bases, with 16 bases lying between them. This clone came up once. There were no recent acute infections or vaccinations among the donors, who were healthy HIV-negative adults. Evenly divided among several immunoSEQ plates was the genomic DNA of each subset. Libraries were prepared by immunoSEQ multiplex PCR; TCRdb keeps only in-frame clonotypes and omits some of them. The sample holds about 2.4 million clones, over 85% seen once.

The receptor's source is a man younger than 30 in good health. Some clones in this sample may be carry-over from other donors' samples. Specimen: naive CD4+ T cells from PBMCs. Subset: CD45RA+ positively selected. V gene TRBV28 combines with J gene TRBJ1-5, with D perhaps matching TRBD1 (5 bases). The CDR3, as DNA: TGTGCCAGCAGTATAACCGGGACGGGGGATCAGCCCCAGCATTTT. It yields the protein CASSITGTGDQPQHF.